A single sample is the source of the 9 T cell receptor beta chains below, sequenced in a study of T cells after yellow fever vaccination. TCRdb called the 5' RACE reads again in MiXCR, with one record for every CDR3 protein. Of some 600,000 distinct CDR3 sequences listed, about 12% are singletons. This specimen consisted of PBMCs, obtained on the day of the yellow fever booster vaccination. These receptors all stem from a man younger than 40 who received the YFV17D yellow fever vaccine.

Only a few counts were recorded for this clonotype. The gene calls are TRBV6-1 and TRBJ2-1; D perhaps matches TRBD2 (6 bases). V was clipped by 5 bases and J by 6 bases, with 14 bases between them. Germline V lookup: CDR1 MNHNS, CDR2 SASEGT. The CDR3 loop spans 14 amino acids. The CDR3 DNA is TGTGCCAGCAGTAGAGGGACTCTCCCCAATGAGCAGTTCTTC. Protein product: CASSRGTLPNEQFF.

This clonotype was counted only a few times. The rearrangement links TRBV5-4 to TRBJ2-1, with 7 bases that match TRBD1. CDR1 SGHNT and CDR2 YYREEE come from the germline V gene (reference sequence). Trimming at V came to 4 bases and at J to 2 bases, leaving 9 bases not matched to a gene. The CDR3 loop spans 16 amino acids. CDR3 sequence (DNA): TGTGCCAGCAGCATAGGACAGGCCATCACCTACAATGAGCAGTTCTTC. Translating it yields CASSIGQAITYNEQFF.

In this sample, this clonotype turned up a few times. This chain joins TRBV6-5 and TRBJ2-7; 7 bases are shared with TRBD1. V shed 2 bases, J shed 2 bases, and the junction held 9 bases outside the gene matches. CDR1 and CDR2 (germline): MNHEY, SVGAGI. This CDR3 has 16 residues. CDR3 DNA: TGTGCCAGCAGTTACGGACGGACAGGCAGTACCTACGAGCAGTACTTC. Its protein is CASSYGRTGSTYEQYF.

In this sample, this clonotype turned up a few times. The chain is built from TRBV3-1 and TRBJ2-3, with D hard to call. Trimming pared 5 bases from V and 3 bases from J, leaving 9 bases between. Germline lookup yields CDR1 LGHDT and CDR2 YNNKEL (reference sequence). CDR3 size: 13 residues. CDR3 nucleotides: TGTGCCAGCAGCTTACGTACGACAGATACGCAGTATTTT. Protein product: CASSLRTTDTQYF.

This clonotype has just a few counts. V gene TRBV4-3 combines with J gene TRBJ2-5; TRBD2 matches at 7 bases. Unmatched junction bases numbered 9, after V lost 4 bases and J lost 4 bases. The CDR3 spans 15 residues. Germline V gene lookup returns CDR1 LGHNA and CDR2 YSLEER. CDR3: CASSLQAGSGETQYF. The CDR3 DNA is TGCGCCAGCAGCCTCCAAGCGGGAAGTGGAGAGACCCAGTACTTC.

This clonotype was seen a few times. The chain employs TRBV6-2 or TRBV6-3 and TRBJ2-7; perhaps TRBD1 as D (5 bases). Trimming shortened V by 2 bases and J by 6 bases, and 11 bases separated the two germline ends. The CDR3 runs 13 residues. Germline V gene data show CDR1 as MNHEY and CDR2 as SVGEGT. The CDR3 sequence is CASSYGVTGEQYF. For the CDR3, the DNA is TGTGCCAGCAGTTACGGGGTAACAGGCGAGCAGTACTTC.

The DNA for the CDR3 is TGCAGCGTTGAAACATCAGGCTGGGGGAGAGATACGCAGTATTTT. It translates to CSVETSGWGRDTQYF. The V call is TRBV29-1, the J call TRBJ2-3; D is tentatively TRBD1 or TRBD2 (5 bases each). Trimming pared 2 bases from V and 5 bases from J, leaving 17 bases between. The CDR3 is 15 residues long. Germline V gene lookup returns CDR1 SQVTM and CDR2 ANQGSEA.

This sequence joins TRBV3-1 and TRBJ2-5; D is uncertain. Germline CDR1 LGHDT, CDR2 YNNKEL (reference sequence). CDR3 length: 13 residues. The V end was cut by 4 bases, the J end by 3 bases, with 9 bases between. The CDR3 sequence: CASSRIPEETQYF. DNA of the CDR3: TGTGCCAGCAGCCGCATACCCGAAGAGACCCAGTACTTC.

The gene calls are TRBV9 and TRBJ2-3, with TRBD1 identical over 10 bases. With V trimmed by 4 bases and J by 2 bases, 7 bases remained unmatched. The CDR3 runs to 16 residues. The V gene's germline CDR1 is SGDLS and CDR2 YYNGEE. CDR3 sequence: CASSPGTGASTDTQYF. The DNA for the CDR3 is TGTGCCAGCAGCCCCGGGACAGGGGCCTCCACAGATACGCAGTATTTT.